The 14 T cell receptor beta chains listed next were all sequenced from one sample in a study of T cells after yellow fever vaccination. TCRdb fed the 5' RACE reads into MiXCR, producing one record per CDR3 protein. The sample comprises a few hundred thousand distinct CDR3 sequences, 19% of which are singletons, and roughly 13% rests with the top ten. The sample here was PBMCs, taken 15 days after the yellow fever booster vaccination. The source of these receptors is a man under 40 who received the YFV17D yellow fever vaccine.

V usage is TRBV5-1 and J usage is TRBJ2-3, with 11 bases that match TRBD2. The CDR3 covers 16 residues. V dropped 0 bases and J dropped 4; count of bases not matched to a gene: 4. CDR1 is SGHRS, CDR2 YFSETQ, per germline. As DNA, the CDR3 is TGCGCCAGCAGCTTGGCCGTAGCGGGAGGGCCAGATACGCAGTATTTT. Protein product: CASSLAVAGGPDTQYF.

In this sample, this clonotype turned up a few times. The V gene is TRBV20-1, the J gene TRBJ2-2; TRBD1 aligns across 8 bases. The CDR3 loop spans 17 amino acids. Germline CDR1 and CDR2: DFQATT and SNEGSKA (reference sequence). V was pared by 6 bases and J by 7 bases, with 19 bases of the junction left unmatched. As DNA, the CDR3 is TGCAGTGCCCTTCACCTCCAGGGGGCGTTGGGGCACGGGGAGCTGTTTTTT. Translating gives CSALHLQGALGHGELFF.

This clonotype was detected a few times. V usage is TRBV20-1 and J usage is TRBJ2-3, with a possible D match to TRBD2 (5 bases). Germline CDR1 and CDR2: DFQATT and SNEGSKA (reference sequence). CDR3 length equals 14 residues. V lost 3 bases, J lost 0 bases, and 10 bases lay in between. CDR3 sequence: CSARSSSSTDTQYF. As DNA, the CDR3 is TGCAGTGCTAGGTCTAGCAGTAGCACAGATACGCAGTATTTT.

This chain uses TRBV7-6 with TRBJ2-5, with D maybe TRBD1 (6 bases). Trimming cost V 5 bases and J 2 bases, with 15 bases left between them. The CDR3 totals 15 residues. CDR1 is SGHVS and CDR2 is FNYEAQ in the germline V gene. The CDR3 sequence: CASSLGGWSQETQYF. The CDR3 DNA follows: TGTGCCAGCAGCCTTGGGGGCTGGTCTCAAGAGACCCAGTACTTC.

In this sample, this clonotype turned up a few times. V gene TRBV3-1 combines with J gene TRBJ2-5, with D hard to call. Trimming removed 1 base from V and 6 bases from J, with 15 bases in between. Germline CDR1 is LGHDT and CDR2 is YNNKEL (reference sequence). CDR3 length equals 15 residues. This CDR3 reads CASSQGRSSRKTQYF. CDR3 in DNA: TGTGCCAGCAGCCAAGGTCGTAGTAGTAGAAAGACCCAGTACTTC.

This clonotype was recorded a few times. The chain couples TRBV4-3 to TRBJ1-4, with D perhaps TRBD1 (5 bases). V was cut by 4 bases and J by 10 bases, with 16 bases left in between. Germline V lookup: CDR1 LGHNA, CDR2 YSLEER. The CDR3 consists of 14 residues. The CDR3 is CASSLRSGGGKLFF. The DNA of the CDR3 is TGCGCCAGCAGCCTCCGATCTGGGGGTGGAAAACTGTTTTTT.

The gene calls are TRBV5-1 and TRBJ2-3; TRBD2 agrees at 8 bases. The germline gives CDR1 SGHRS, CDR2 YFSETQ. V trimming: 2 bases; J trimming: 3 bases; junction bases outside the gene matches: 17. CDR3 length: 19 amino acids. For the CDR3, the DNA is TGCGCCAGCAGCTTAGACCGGGAGGGGCTCCGGGAAGGGACAGATACGCAGTATTTT. Translated, it gives CASSLDREGLREGTDTQYF.

This clonotype was seen a few times. The V gene is TRBV10-3, the J gene TRBJ2-2; 9 positions match TRBD2. V dropped 1 base and J dropped 7; count of bases not matched to a gene: 7. This CDR3 contains 16 residues. Per germline, CDR1 ENHRY and CDR2 SYGVKD. CDR3 region: CAISELSGRTRGELFF. As DNA, the CDR3 is TGTGCCATCAGTGAGTTAAGCGGGAGGACCCGCGGGGAGCTGTTTTTT.

This clonotype was recorded a few times. The chain carries TRBV28 and TRBJ2-1; D call uncertain. V was shortened by 2 bases and J by 6 bases, with 11 bases between the two germline ends. The CDR3 contains 14 residues. In germline, CDR1 is MDHEN, CDR2 SYDVKM. In nucleotides, the CDR3 is TGTGCCAGCAGTTTAACCAGAAAGGGCAATGAGCAGTTCTTC. Amino acid sequence: CASSLTRKGNEQFF.

The chain couples TRBV12-3 or TRBV12-4 to TRBJ2-7, with D possibly being TRBD1 (5 bases). The CDR3 is 13 residues long. Trimming left V 6 bases short and J 4 bases short, with 13 bases between. CDR3 residues: CASSLDITYEQYF. The CDR3 DNA is TGTGCCAGCAGCCTGGACATCACTTACGAGCAGTACTTC.

V and J are TRBV5-1 and TRBJ2-7; TRBD1 matches 7 bases. CDR1 and CDR2 from the germline V gene are SGHRS and YFSETQ. The CDR3 is 14 residues long. V lost 2 bases and J lost 2; bases outside the gene matches: 4. The DNA for the CDR3 is TGCGCCAGCAGCTTCGACAGGGCAACCTACGAGCAGTACTTC. Translated: CASSFDRATYEQYF.

This clonotype was seen a few times. The V gene is TRBV7-8, the J gene TRBJ2-5; a possible D gene is TRBD2 (6 bases). The CDR3 has 14 residues. The V gene's germline CDR1 is SGHVS and CDR2 FQNEAQ. V was clipped by 5 bases and J by 2 bases, with 12 bases between them. CDR3 nucleotides: TGTGCCAGCAGCCCGACGCGGGGACAAGAGACCCAGTACTTC. Its translation is CASSPTRGQETQYF.

This clonotype was detected only a few times. The genes are TRBV7-2 and TRBJ2-7; D possibly uses TRBD1 or TRBD2 (5 bases each). CDR1 and CDR2 (germline): SGHTA, FQGNSA. CDR3 length: 14 residues. V gave up 5 bases and J gave up 4 bases, with 15 bases separating them. CDR3 bases: TGTGCCAGCAGCCCGGGGCCACCCGAGTACGAGCAGTACTTC. It is translated as CASSPGPPEYEQYF.

This clonotype has just a few counts. V usage is TRBV27 and J usage is TRBJ2-5; 9 nucleotides agree with TRBD1. Trimming at V came to 4 bases and at J to 4 bases, leaving 7 bases not matched to a gene. The CDR3 contains 15 residues. Germline CDR1 is MNHEY and CDR2 is SMNVEV (reference sequence). As DNA, the CDR3 is TGTGCCAGCAGTTCCTCGACAGGGGGAGTAGAGACCCAGTACTTC. Translation gives CASSSSTGGVETQYF.